Presented here are 7 T cell receptor beta chains from one specimen sequenced in a study of cytomegalovirus exposure and HLA in healthy donors. The PCR contained 60 Vbeta and 13 Jbeta primers. The method was immunoSEQ multiplex PCR; TCRdb's version includes in-frame clones alone and lacks a portion of them. In the table there are roughly 150,000 clones, about 73% of which are singletons. The sample comprised PBMCs. The receptors stem from a woman in her fifties or sixties in good health and CMV-seropositive.

The chain uses TRBV7-8 and TRBJ1-1, with D possibly being TRBD1 (6 bases). The ends were cut back, 5 bases at V and 5 bases at J, with 12 bases in the middle. CDR1 is SGHVS, CDR2 FQNEAQ, per germline. This CDR3 region has 13 residues. The CDR3 region has the DNA TGTGCCAGCAGCCACAGGGAGACTACTGAAGCTTTCTTT. This encodes CASSHRETTEAFF.

This rearrangement joins TRBV28 to TRBJ1-1; 9 nucleotides align to TRBD1. V shed 2 bases, J shed 9 bases, and the junction held 4 bases outside the gene matches. Per germline, CDR1 MDHEN and CDR2 SYDVKM. This CDR3 comprises 13 residues. CDR3: CASSLHGTGKAFF. DNA for the CDR3: TGTGCCAGCAGTTTACACGGGACAGGGAAAGCTTTCTTT.

The chain links TRBV27 to TRBJ2-5; a possible D gene is TRBD1 (5 bases). The CDR3 is made up of 15 amino acids. Trimming shortened V by 2 bases and J by 0 bases, and 10 bases separated the two germline ends. The germline gives CDR1 MNHEY, CDR2 SMNVEV (reference sequence). CDR3 in DNA: TGTGCCAGCAGTTTAGTTAAGGGGAACCAAGAGACCCAGTACTTC. Residues: CASSLVKGNQETQYF.

The DNA for the CDR3 is TGTGCCAGCAGATTAACAGGGGAAAACATTCAGTACTTC. This gives the protein CASRLTGENIQYF. The chain combines TRBV6-1 with TRBJ2-4; 7 bases are shared with TRBD1. The CDR3 length is 13 residues. The V segment lost 6 bases and the J segment 5 bases; nucleotides outside the gene matches: 4. Germline CDR1 and CDR2: MNHNS and SASEGT.

The chain uses TRBV4-2 and TRBJ2-3; D is possibly TRBD2 (5 bases). The germline V gene has CDR1 LGHNA and CDR2 YNFKEQ. This CDR3 has 18 residues. V lost 1 base and J lost 0, with 17 bases in between. The chain's CDR3 is CASSQAPDSTTSTDTQYF. The DNA for the CDR3 is TGTGCCAGCAGCCAAGCTCCGGACTCCACTACTAGCACAGATACGCAGTATTTT.

The CDR3 loop reads CASSNRAEPQHF. The CDR3 DNA sequence: TGTGCCAGTAGCAACAGGGCAGAGCCCCAGCATTTT. The gene calls are TRBV19 and TRBJ1-5; possible D gene TRBD1, 6 bases. From germline, CDR1 is LNHDA and CDR2 SQIVND (reference sequence). Trimming removed 6 bases from V and 8 bases from J, with 11 bases in between. The CDR3 runs to 12 residues.

The chain joins TRBV5-1 to TRBJ1-1; D is unclear. Germline values: CDR1 SGHRS, CDR2 YFSETQ. Trimming cost V 0 bases and J 3 bases, with 15 bases left between them. The CDR3 has 16 amino acids. The DNA of the CDR3 is TGCGCCAGCAGCTTGGGGTCCGGGAGGGCGGACACTGAAGCTTTCTTT. This gives the protein CASSLGSGRADTEAFF.